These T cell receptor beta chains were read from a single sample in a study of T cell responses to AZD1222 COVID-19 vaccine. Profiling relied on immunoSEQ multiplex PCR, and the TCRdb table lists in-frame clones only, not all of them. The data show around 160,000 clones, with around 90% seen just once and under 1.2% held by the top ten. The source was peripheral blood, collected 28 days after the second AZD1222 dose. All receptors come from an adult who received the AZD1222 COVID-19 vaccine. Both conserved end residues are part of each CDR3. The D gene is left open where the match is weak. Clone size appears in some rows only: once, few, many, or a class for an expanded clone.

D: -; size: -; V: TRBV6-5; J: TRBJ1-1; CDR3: CASSYGPASLAFF; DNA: TGTGCCAGCAGTTACGGACCAGCTTCCTTGGCTTTCTTT
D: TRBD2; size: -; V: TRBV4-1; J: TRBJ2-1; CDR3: CASSQDIAGAQFF; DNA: TGCGCCAGCAGCCAAGATATAGCGGGGGCACAGTTCTTC
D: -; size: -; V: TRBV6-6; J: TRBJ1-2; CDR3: CASSYAENYGYTF; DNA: TGTGCCAGCAGTTACGCGGAGAACTATGGCTACACCTTC
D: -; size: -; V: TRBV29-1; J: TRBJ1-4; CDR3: CSVVQYEKLFF; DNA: TGCAGCGTTGTTCAGTATGAAAAACTGTTTTTT
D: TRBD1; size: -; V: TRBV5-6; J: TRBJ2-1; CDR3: CASSFGTGGNEQFF; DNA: TGTGCCAGCAGCTTCGGGACAGGGGGCAATGAGCAGTTCTTC
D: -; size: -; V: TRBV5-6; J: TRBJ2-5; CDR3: CASRQGSETQYF; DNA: TGTGCCAGCAGACAGGGTTCAGAGACCCAGTACTTC
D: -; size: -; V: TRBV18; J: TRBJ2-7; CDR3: CASSPPQQGQGNEQYF; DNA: TGTGCCAGCTCTCCCCCCCAACAGGGCCAAGGGAACGAGCAGTACTTC
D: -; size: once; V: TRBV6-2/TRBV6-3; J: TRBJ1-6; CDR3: CASSYMEGNSPLHF; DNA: TGTGCCAGCAGTTATATGGAGGGGAATTCACCCCTCCACTTT
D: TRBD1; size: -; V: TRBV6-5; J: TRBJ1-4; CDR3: CAGQGGTNEKLFF; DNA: TGTGCCGGACAGGGAGGCACTAATGAAAAACTGTTTTTT
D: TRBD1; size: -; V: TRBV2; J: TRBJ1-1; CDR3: CASRSGGDTEAFF; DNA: TGTGCCAGCAGATCAGGGGGGGACACTGAAGCTTTCTTT
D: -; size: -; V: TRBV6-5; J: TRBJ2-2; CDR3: CASSYSQGEDTGELFF; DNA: TGTGCCAGCAGTTACTCGCAGGGGGAGGACACCGGGGAGCTGTTTTTT
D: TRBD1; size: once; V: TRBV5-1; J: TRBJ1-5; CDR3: CASSYRGGNQPQHF; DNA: TGCGCCAGCAGCTACAGGGGAGGCAATCAGCCCCAGCATTTT
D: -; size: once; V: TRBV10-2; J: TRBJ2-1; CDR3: CASRSGTSSYNEQFF; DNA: TGCGCCAGCAGATCCGGGACTTCCTCCTACAATGAGCAGTTCTTC
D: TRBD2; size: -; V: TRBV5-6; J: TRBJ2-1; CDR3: CASSLRVSGAALRGEQFF; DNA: TGTGCCAGCAGCTTGCGGGTTAGCGGGGCCGCCCTTAGGGGTGAGCAGTTCTTC
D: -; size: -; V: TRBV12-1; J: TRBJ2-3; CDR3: CASSFYRSSTDTQYF; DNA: TGTGCCAGCAGCTTTTACAGATCTAGCACAGATACGCAGTATTTT
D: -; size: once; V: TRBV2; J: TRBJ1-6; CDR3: CASSEQNQRSPLHF; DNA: TGTGCCAGCAGTGAACAGAATCAAAGGTCACCCCTCCACTTT
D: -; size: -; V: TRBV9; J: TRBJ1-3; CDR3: CASSVGNRGGNTIYF; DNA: TGTGCCAGCAGCGTGGGAAATCGAGGGGGAAACACCATATATTTT
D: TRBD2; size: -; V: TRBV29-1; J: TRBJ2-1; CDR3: CSGRLAGHNEQFF; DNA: TGCAGCGGTCGACTAGCGGGGCACAATGAGCAGTTCTTC
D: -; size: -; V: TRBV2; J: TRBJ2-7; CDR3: CASRPIGERGWYF; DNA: TGTGCCAGCAGACCAATAGGGGAGCGCGGCTGGTACTTC
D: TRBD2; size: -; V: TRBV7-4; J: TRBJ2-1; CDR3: CASSLTSGGPEPRYNEQFF; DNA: TGTGCCAGCAGCTTAACTAGCGGGGGACCCGAGCCCAGGTACAATGAGCAGTTCTTC
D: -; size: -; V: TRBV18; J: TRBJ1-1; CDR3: CASSLSGGAFF; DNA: TGTGCCAGCTCGCTATCGGGCGGGGCTTTCTTT
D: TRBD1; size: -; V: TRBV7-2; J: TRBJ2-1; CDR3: CASSPWDRNNEQFF; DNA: TGTGCCAGCAGCCCCTGGGACAGGAACAATGAGCAGTTCTTC
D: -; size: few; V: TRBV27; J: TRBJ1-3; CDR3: CASSLSGLTSGNTIYF; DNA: TGTGCCAGCAGTTTAAGTGGGCTCACCTCTGGAAACACCATATATTTT
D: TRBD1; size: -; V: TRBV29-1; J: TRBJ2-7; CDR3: CSANDRGDEQYF; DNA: TGCAGCGCCAACGACAGGGGTGACGAGCAGTACTTC
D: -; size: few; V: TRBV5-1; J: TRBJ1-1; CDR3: CASSPLGPQTNTEAFF; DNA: TGCGCCAGCAGCCCCCTGGGACCCCAAACGAACACTGAAGCTTTCTTT
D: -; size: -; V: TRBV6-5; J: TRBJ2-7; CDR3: CASSYSDRHYEQYF; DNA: TGTGCCAGCAGTTACTCTGATAGACACTACGAGCAGTACTTC
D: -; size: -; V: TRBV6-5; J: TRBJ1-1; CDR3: CASGLVGAGTEAFF; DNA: TGTGCCAGCGGGTTGGTGGGGGCGGGTACTGAAGCTTTCTTT
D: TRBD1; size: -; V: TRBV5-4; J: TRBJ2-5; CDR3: CASSLGGQGRQETQYF; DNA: TGTGCCAGCAGCTTGGGTGGACAGGGGAGACAAGAGACCCAGTACTTC
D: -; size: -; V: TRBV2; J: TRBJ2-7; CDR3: CASSVGSYEQYF; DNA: TGTGCCAGCAGTGTCGGTTCCTACGAGCAGTACTTC
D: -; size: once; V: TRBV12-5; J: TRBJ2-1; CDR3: CASGLGFYNEQFF; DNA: TGTGCTAGTGGTTTGGGGTTCTACAATGAGCAGTTCTTC
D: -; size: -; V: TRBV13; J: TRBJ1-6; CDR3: CASSSSVTYESSPLHF; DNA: TGTGCCAGCAGTTCATCCGTGACCTACGAGAGTTCACCCCTCCACTTT
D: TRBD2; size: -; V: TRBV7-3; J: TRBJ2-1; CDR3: CASSLAGVYNEQFF; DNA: TGTGCCAGCAGCTTAGCGGGGGTCTACAATGAGCAGTTCTTC
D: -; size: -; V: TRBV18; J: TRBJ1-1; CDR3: CASSPQDGHTEAFF; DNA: TGTGCCAGCTCACCTCAAGACGGGCACACTGAAGCTTTCTTT
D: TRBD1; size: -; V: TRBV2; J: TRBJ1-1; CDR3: CASTKTGLTTEAFF; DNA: TGTGCCAGCACCAAGACAGGGTTGACCACTGAAGCTTTCTTT
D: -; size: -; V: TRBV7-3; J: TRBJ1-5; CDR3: CASSLRRGNNQPQHF; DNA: TGTGCCAGCAGCTTAAGGCGCGGGAACAATCAGCCCCAGCATTTT
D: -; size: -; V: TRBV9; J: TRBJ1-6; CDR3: CASSADRISPLHF; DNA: TGTGCCAGCAGCGCGGACAGAATCTCACCCCTCCACTTT
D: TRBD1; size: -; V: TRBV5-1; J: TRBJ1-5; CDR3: CASSHTGDQPQHF; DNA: TGCGCCAGCAGCCACACAGGGGATCAGCCCCAGCATTTT
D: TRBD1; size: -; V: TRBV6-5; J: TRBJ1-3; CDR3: CASKLGQGLNTIYF; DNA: TGTGCCAGCAAGCTGGGACAGGGGTTAAACACCATATATTTT
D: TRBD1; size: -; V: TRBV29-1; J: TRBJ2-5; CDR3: CSVDRVQETQYF; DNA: TGCAGCGTAGACAGGGTACAAGAGACCCAGTACTTC
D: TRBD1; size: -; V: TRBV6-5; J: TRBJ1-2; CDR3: CASTTDRANYGYTF; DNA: TGTGCCAGCACCACGGACAGGGCTAACTATGGCTACACCTTC
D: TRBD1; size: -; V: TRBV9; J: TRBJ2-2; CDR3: CASSALQGSDTGELFF; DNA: TGTGCCAGCAGCGCTTTACAGGGGTCGGACACCGGGGAGCTGTTTTTT
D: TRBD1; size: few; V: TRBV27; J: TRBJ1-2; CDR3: CASSLGGQPYGYTF; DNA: TGTGCCAGCAGTTTAGGGGGACAGCCCTATGGCTACACCTTC
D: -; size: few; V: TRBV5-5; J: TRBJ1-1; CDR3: CASSLEKSEAFF; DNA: TGTGCCAGCAGCTTGGAGAAGAGTGAAGCTTTCTTT